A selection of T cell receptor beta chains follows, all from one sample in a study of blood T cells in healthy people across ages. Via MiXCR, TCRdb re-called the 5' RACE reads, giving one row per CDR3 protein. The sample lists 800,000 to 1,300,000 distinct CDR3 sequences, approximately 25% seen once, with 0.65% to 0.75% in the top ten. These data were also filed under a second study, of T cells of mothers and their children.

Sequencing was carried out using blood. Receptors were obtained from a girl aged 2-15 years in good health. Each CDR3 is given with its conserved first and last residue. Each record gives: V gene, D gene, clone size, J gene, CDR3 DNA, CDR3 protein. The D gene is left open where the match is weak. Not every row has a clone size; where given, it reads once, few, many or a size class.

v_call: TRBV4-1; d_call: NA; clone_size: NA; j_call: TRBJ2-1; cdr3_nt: TGCGCCAGCAGCCAAGTAGCGGACGATGAGCAGTTCTTC; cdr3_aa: CASSQVADDEQFF
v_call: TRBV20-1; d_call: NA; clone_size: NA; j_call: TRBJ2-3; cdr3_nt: TGCAGTGCTGAGGGCCCAGATACGCAGTATTTT; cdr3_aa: CSAEGPDTQYF
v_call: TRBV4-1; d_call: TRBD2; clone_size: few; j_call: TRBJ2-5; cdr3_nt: TGCGCCAGCAGCCAAGATCAGGTTGGGCCCCTCGCGGGAGGCACAGAGACCCAGTACTTC; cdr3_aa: CASSQDQVGPLAGGTETQYF
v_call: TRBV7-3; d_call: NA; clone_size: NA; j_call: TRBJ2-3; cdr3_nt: TGTGCCAGCAGCTCACATCCTTCCTCAGGGGGGACAGATACGCAGTATTTT; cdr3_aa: CASSSHPSSGGTDTQYF
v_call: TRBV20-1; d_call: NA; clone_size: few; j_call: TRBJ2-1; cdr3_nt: TGCAGTGCTAGAGATTTGGCCGAGCAGTTCTTC; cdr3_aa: CSARDLAEQFF
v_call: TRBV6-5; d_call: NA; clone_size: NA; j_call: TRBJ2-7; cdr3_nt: TGTGCCAGCCGCACGGCCTACGACTACGAGCAGTACTTC; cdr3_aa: CASRTAYDYEQYF
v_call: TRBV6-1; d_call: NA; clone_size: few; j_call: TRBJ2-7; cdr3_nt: TGTGCCAGCAGTGAAGCGCTTCTAGGGTACGGTGGACAGCGGATATTCTACGAGCAGTACTTC; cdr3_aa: CASSEALLGYGGQRIFYEQYF
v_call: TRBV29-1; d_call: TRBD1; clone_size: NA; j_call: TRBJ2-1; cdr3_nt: TGCAGCGTTGTTCCGGGACAGGGACGAAATGAGCAGTTCTTC; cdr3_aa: CSVVPGQGRNEQFF
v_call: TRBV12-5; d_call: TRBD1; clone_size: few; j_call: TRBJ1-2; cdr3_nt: TGTGCTAGTGGTTTGCACACAGGGGGCGTCTATGGCTACACCTTC; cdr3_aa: CASGLHTGGVYGYTF
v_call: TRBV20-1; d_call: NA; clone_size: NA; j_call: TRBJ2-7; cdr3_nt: TGCAGTGCAAGAGGGGGGCCCTCCTACGAGCAGTACTTC; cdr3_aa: CSARGGPSYEQYF
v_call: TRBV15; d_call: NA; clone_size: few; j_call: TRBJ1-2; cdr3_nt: TGTGCCACCAGCCGCAGTGGACTGCTCTATGGCTACACCTTC; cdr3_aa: CATSRSGLLYGYTF
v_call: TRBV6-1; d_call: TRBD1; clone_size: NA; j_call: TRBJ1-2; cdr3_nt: TGTGCCAGCAGTGAGGACAGGGGTTTCCTCAGCTATGGCTACACCTTC; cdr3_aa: CASSEDRGFLSYGYTF
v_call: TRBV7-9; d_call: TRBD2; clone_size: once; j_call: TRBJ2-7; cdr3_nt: TGTGCCAGCCGGGGCGGGAGTCGGTACGAGCAGTACTTC; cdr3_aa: CASRGGSRYEQYF
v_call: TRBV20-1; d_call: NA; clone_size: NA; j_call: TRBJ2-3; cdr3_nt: TGCAGTGCTAGTATAGGCCCGGGTAGTGGGGATACGCAGTATTTT; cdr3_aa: CSASIGPGSGDTQYF
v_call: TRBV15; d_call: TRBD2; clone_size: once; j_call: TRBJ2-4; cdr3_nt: TGTGCCACCAGCGGACTAGGCAACGGGGGAAAGTACTTCTTC; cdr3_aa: CATSGLGNGGKYFF
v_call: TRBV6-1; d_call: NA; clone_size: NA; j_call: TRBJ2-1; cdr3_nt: TGTGCCAGCAGTGATTTCCAGGGTGGCGAGCAGTTCTTC; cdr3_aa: CASSDFQGGEQFF
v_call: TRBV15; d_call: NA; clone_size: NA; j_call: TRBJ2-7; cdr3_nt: TGTGCCACCAGCAGGGAGCTACAGAACTACGAGCAGTACTTC; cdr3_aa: CATSRELQNYEQYF
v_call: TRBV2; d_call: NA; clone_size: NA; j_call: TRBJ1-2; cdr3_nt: TGTGCCACCGACAGGTCCGGTTTGGGGGGCTACACCTTC; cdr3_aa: CATDRSGLGGYTF
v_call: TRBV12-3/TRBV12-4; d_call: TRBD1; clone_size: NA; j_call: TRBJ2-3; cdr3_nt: TGTGCCAGCAGTCACCGACAGGGCGGGCTGGCAGATACGCAGTATTTT; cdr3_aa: CASSHRQGGLADTQYF
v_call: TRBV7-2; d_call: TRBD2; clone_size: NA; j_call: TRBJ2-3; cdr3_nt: TGTGCCAGCAGTCCTCTAGCGGGGGGGCGCACGCAGTATTTT; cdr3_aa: CASSPLAGGRTQYF
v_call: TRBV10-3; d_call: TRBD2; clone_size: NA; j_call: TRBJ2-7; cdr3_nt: TGTGCCATCAGTGGCCTAGCGGGAGGTAGCTACGAGCAGTACTTC; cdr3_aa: CAISGLAGGSYEQYF
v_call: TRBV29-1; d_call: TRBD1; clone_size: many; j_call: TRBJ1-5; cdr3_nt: TGCAGCGTCCGGGACAGTAATCAGCCCCAGCATTTT; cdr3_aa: CSVRDSNQPQHF
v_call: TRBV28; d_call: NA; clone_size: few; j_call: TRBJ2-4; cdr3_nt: TGTGCCAGCAGTTTGGCGCAGCCAGCCAAAAACATTCAGTACTTC; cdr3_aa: CASSLAQPAKNIQYF
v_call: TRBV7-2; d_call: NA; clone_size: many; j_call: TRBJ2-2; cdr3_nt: TGTGCCAGCAGCTTAGGAGGGTACACCGGGGAGCTGTTTTTT; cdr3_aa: CASSLGGYTGELFF
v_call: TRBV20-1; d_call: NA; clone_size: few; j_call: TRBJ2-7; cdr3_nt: TGCAGTGCTAGTAAGCGGCTAGCACCCTACGAGCAGTACTTC; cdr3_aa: CSASKRLAPYEQYF
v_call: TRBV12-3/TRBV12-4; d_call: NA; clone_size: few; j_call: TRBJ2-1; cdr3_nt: TGTGCCACCTACTCCCGGTACAATGAGCAGTTCTTC; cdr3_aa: CATYSRYNEQFF
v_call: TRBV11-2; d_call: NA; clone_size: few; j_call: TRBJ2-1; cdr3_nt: TGTGCCAGCAGCTTTCCACTAGCAGCCGAGCAGTTCTTC; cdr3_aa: CASSFPLAAEQFF
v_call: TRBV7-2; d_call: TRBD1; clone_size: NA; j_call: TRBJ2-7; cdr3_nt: TGTGCCAGCAGCCGTATAGGACAGGGGGCGTTCTACGAGCAGTACTTC; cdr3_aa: CASSRIGQGAFYEQYF
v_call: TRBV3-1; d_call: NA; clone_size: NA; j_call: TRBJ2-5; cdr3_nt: TGTGCCAGCAGCCAAGGCGCGGGAACCCAGTACTTC; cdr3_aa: CASSQGAGTQYF
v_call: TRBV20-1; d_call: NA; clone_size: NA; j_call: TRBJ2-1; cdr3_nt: TGCAGTGCTAGAGGGGCTATCTTGCGGGATAGCTCCTACAATGAGCAGTTCTTC; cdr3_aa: CSARGAILRDSSYNEQFF
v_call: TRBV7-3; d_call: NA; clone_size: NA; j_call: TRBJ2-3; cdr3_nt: TGTGCCAGCAGCCCTTTCGACAGAAGACCCACAGATACGCAGTATTTT; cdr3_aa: CASSPFDRRPTDTQYF
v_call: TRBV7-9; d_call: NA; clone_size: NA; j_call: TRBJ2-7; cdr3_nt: TGTGCCAGCAGCTCGAATATAGGAGAGTGGGCCTACGAGCAGTACTTC; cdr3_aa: CASSSNIGEWAYEQYF